What follows are 30 T cell receptor beta chains derived from one specimen sequenced in a study of T cells in Graves' hyperthyroidism and ophthalmopathy. The source material, RNA transcripts, was used to amplify TCR beta CDR3 regions. A first-round RT-PCR of the TCR CDR3 used the HTBI primer set. TCRdb used MiXCR to reprocess the multiplex PCR reads, holding one entry per CDR3 protein. The sample carries over 350,000 distinct CDR3 sequences, roughly 18% recorded once. The material sequenced was blood. These receptors came from a man aged 18 to 30 with Graves' ophthalmopathy.

This chain connects TRBV6-5 to TRBJ2-3, with 8 bases fitting TRBD2. Germline V lookup: CDR1 MNHEY, CDR2 SVGAGI. The CDR3 has 16 residues. The trim removed 2 bases at V and 2 bases at J, leaving 6 bases unmatched. The CDR3 DNA reads as TGTGCCAGCAGTTACCGGGGCGGGGGGACCACAGATACGCAGTATTTT. Amino acid sequence: CASSYRGGGTTDTQYF.

This clonotype was seen repeatedly, ten times or more. V usage is TRBV7-9 and J usage is TRBJ2-7, with D unclear. This CDR3 has 14 residues. The V gene lost 5 bases and the J gene lost 5 bases, with 16 bases spanning the gap. Germline CDR1 is SEHNR and CDR2 is FQNEAQ (reference sequence). CDR3 residues: CASSPVGLAHEQYF. Here the CDR3 DNA reads TGTGCCAGCAGCCCAGTTGGATTGGCCCACGAGCAGTACTTC.

This clonotype was detected ten times or more. The rearrangement links TRBV7-9 to TRBJ1-6, with unresolved D. Germline CDR1 and CDR2: SEHNR and FQNEAQ (reference sequence). The CDR3 sequence is 13 residues long. Trimming cost V 5 bases and J 8 bases, with 10 bases left between them. The CDR3 region has the DNA TGTGCCAGCAGCGCACCCATGGATTCACCCCTCCACTTT. Translation: CASSAPMDSPLHF.

This clonotype was detected only a few times. V is TRBV11-2 and J is TRBJ1-2; D may be TRBD1 (6 bases). In germline, CDR1 is SGHAT, CDR2 FQNNGV. This CDR3 is built from 14 residues. V was cut by 6 bases and J by 8 bases, with 19 bases left in between. This CDR3 is CASRPSGGAPGYTF. The DNA of the CDR3 is TGTGCCAGCAGGCCAAGTGGGGGGGCTCCCGGCTACACCTTC.

This clonotype was counted at least ten times. This rearrangement joins TRBV3-1 to TRBJ1-5; weak D call: TRBD1 (6 bases). From germline, CDR1 is LGHDT and CDR2 YNNKEL (reference sequence). V was trimmed by 1 base and J by 2 bases, leaving 15 bases between them. The CDR3 consists of 17 residues. The CDR3 protein is CASSQAGGYTGNQPQHF. For the CDR3, the DNA is TGTGCCAGCAGCCAAGCCGGGGGCTACACCGGCAATCAGCCCCAGCATTTT.

The table lists this clonotype with a few counts. The V call is TRBV28, the J call TRBJ1-1; possible D gene TRBD1, 5 bases. The CDR3 length is 14 residues. V lost 5 bases and J lost 8, with 18 bases in between. Germline V gene data show CDR1 as MDHEN and CDR2 as SYDVKM. The CDR3 region is CASSKDRYTGEAFF. CDR3 coding DNA: TGTGCCAGCAGTAAAGATCGATATACAGGAGAAGCTTTCTTT.

This clonotype was seen ten or more times. The rearrangement links TRBV20-1 to TRBJ1-1; D is undetermined. Germline values: CDR1 DFQATT, CDR2 SNEGSKA (reference sequence). V was clipped by 3 bases and J by 9 bases, with 11 bases between them. CDR3 length: 11 residues. The CDR3 coding sequence is TGCAGTGCTAGTGGGATCCAGAAAGCTTTCTTT. Translation: CSASGIQKAFF.

Many counts were recorded for this clonotype. The chain couples TRBV6-1 to TRBJ2-7; TRBD2 matches 13 bases. CDR1 MNHNS and CDR2 SASEGT come from the germline V gene. The CDR3 runs to 12 residues. The J segment lost 6 bases and the V segment lost 9 bases, leaving 2 bases of the junction unmatched. As DNA, the CDR3 is TGTGCCAGTGGGACTAGCGGGGTCGAGCAGTACTTC. It codes for CASGTSGVEQYF.

This clonotype showed up just a few times. V is TRBV4-1 and J is TRBJ1-5; no definite D call. The germline gives CDR1 MGHRA, CDR2 YSYEKL. CDR3 length equals 16 residues. V lost 3 bases, J lost 2 bases, and 14 bases lay in between. The CDR3 DNA reads as TGCGCCAGCAGCCAGCTAGCTCTCCCGGGCAATCAGCCCCAGCATTTT. Translating gives CASSQLALPGNQPQHF.

CDR3 amino acids: CASHKGMNTEAFF. Here the CDR3 DNA reads TGTGCCAGCCATAAGGGAATGAACACTGAAGCTTTCTTT. This sequence joins TRBV6-1 and TRBJ1-1; unclear D gene. Germline V gene lookup returns CDR1 MNHNS and CDR2 SASEGT. The CDR3 consists of 13 residues. The V end was cut by 8 bases, the J end by 0 bases, with 10 bases between.

As regards this clonotype: A single base separates this from a much larger clone, so it may be a read error. The chain employs TRBV27 and TRBJ2-7; TRBD2 might be the D (5 bases). CDR1 and CDR2 (germline): MNHEY, SMNVEV (reference sequence). The CDR3 length is 16 residues. The CDR3 reads CASSPWTGWNSYGQYF. The CDR3 DNA sequence: TGTGCCAGCAGTCCCTGGACGGGGTGGAACTCCTACGGGCAGTACTTC.

This clonotype was counted many times. This sequence joins TRBV2 and TRBJ2-2; a weak D match, TRBD1 (5 bases). The CDR3 spans 14 residues. Germline CDR1 SNHLY, CDR2 FYNNEI. Deletions cut 5 bases from V and 2 bases from J, with 9 bases between. Here the CDR3 DNA reads TGTGCCAGCAGTTCCCAGGGAAACACCGGGGAGCTGTTTTTT. Translating it yields CASSSQGNTGELFF.

This clonotype was seen ten or more times. This chain joins TRBV20-1 and TRBJ2-3, with unresolved D. V was trimmed by 1 base and J by 1 base, leaving 12 bases between them. The CDR3 loop spans 15 amino acids. CDR1 is DFQATT, CDR2 SNEGSKA, per germline (reference sequence). The CDR3 region is CSARAPQQGTDTQYF. DNA for the CDR3: TGCAGTGCTAGAGCTCCACAGCAAGGCACAGATACGCAGTATTTT.

This clonotype appeared a few times. V is TRBV4-1 and J is TRBJ2-5; TRBD2 agrees at 10 bases. The V and J ends lost 4 bases and 5 bases, in that order; junction bases with no gene match: 13. The CDR3 runs to 17 residues. Germline values: CDR1 MGHRA, CDR2 YSYEKL. The CDR3 region is CASSPQSGAGGGETQYF. CDR3 in DNA: TGCGCCAGCAGCCCCCAGTCCGGAGCGGGGGGGGGGGAGACCCAGTACTTC.

This clonotype showed up many times. This rearrangement joins TRBV12-3 or TRBV12-4 to TRBJ1-3; D unclear. The CDR3 covers 14 residues. V was shortened by 6 bases and J by 2 bases, with 11 bases between the two germline ends. The CDR3 DNA reads as TGTGCCAGCAGCCTATCGAGTACTGGAAACACCATATATTTT. This encodes CASSLSSTGNTIYF.

This clonotype turned up a few times. V usage is TRBV28 and J usage is TRBJ1-2; TRBD1 aligns across 9 bases. Germline V gene data show CDR1 as MDHEN and CDR2 as SYDVKM. The junction had 12 bases not matched to a gene; V was cut back by 6 bases and J by 1 base. The CDR3 runs to 17 residues. CDR3 residues: CASRYTVDRGNNYGYTF. DNA for the CDR3: TGTGCCAGCAGATATACCGTGGACAGGGGCAATAACTATGGCTACACCTTC.

CDR3 in amino acids: CASSDGAGGTYKQYF. The CDR3 DNA reads TGCGCCAGCAGTGATGGGGCAGGGGGTACGTACAAGCAGTACTTC. V is TRBV10-1 and J is TRBJ2-7; 7 bases are shared with TRBD1. The CDR3 spans 15 residues. Germline assignment: CDR1 WNHNN and CDR2 SYGVQD (reference sequence). The ends lost 3 bases at V and 8 bases at J; junction bases unmatched: 13.

This clonotype has a count of ten or more. The gene calls are TRBV7-8 and TRBJ1-6; 9 bases line up with TRBD1. The junction had 5 bases not matched to a gene; V was cut back by 5 bases and J by 3 bases. CDR1 is SGHVS and CDR2 is FQNEAQ in the germline V gene. This CDR3 spans 16 amino acids. The CDR3 region has the DNA TGTGCCAGCAGCCCCAAGACAGGGGGCTATAATTCACCCCTCCACTTT. The encoded protein is CASSPKTGGYNSPLHF.

The rearrangement links TRBV5-1 to TRBJ2-5, with 10 bases lining up with TRBD2. Germline V lookup: CDR1 SGHRS, CDR2 YFSETQ. Unmatched junction bases numbered 8, after V lost 4 bases and J lost 2 bases. The CDR3 length is 16 residues. As DNA, the CDR3 is TGCGCCAGCAGCCTGAGCGAACTAGCGGGACAAGAGACCCAGTACTTC. Translated: CASSLSELAGQETQYF.

In its sample, this clonotype was seen once. V is TRBV15 and J is TRBJ2-1, with TRBD1 as a possible D gene (6 bases). V lost 4 bases to trimming and J lost 7 bases, with 23 bases between them. There are 17 residues in the CDR3. CDR1 and CDR2 (germline): LNHNV, YYDKDF (reference sequence). In DNA, the CDR3 is TGTGCCACCAGCACAATTATCGGGGCAGGGGTGAGGAATGAGCAGTTCTTC. Amino acids: CATSTIIGAGVRNEQFF.

Regarding this clonotype: It may be a read error: a sequence one base away is much more abundant. This chain joins TRBV7-3 and TRBJ1-1; no firm D call. Germline V lookup: CDR1 SGHTA, CDR2 FQGTGA. The V end lost 5 bases, the J end lost 1 base, and 11 bases lay between the germline ends. The CDR3 extends over 14 amino acids. CDR3 sequence (DNA): TGTGCCAGCAGCCCAACCGAGGAGAACACTGAAGCTTTCTTT. Residues: CASSPTEENTEAFF.

V is TRBV9 and J is TRBJ1-5; 7 bases line up with TRBD1. This CDR3 is 16 amino acids long. After removal of 0 bases from V and 3 bases from J, the junction contained 6 bases not matched to a gene. Germline CDR1 SGDLS, CDR2 YYNGEE. The CDR3 bases are TGTGCCAGCAGCGTAGGAGGGGGCGCGAACAATCAGCCCCAGCATTTT. Translated: CASSVGGGANNQPQHF.

The chain uses TRBV15 and TRBJ2-7; 9 nucleotides align to TRBD1. Trimming cost V 5 bases and J 2 bases; bases outside gene matches: 4. CDR3 size: 14 residues. CDR1 is LNHNV, CDR2 YYDKDF, per germline (reference sequence). In DNA form, the CDR3 reads TGTGCCACCAGCTCCGGGACAGGGACCTACGAGCAGTACTTC. Translating gives CATSSGTGTYEQYF.

There are many counts of this clonotype. CDR3 sequence: CASSLGTVYGYTF. For the CDR3, the DNA is TGTGCCAGCAGTTTAGGGACAGTCTATGGCTACACCTTC. The chain employs TRBV12-3 or TRBV12-4 and TRBJ1-2; D may be TRBD1 (6 bases). The CDR3 extends over 13 amino acids. The V end was cut by 1 base, the J end by 4 bases, with 7 bases between.

This clonotype has a handful of counts. The chain joins TRBV4-1 to TRBJ2-1, with D perhaps matching TRBD2 (7 bases). This CDR3 comprises 15 residues. Trimming shortened V by 1 base and J by 8 bases, and 15 bases separated the two germline ends. Germline loops: CDR1 MGHRA, CDR2 YSYEKL. CDR3 nucleotides: TGCGCCAGCAGCCAAGTAGGGGGGGGCCCCGATGAGCAGTTCTTC. Translated, it gives CASSQVGGGPDEQFF.

This clonotype was observed many times. The gene calls are TRBV28 and TRBJ1-1; weak D call: TRBD1 (6 bases). Trimming left V 5 bases short and J 11 bases short, with 21 bases between. CDR3 length equals 14 residues. Germline CDR1 and CDR2: MDHEN and SYDVKM. The DNA of the CDR3 is TGTGCCAGCAGTCAAATTGCGGGGGCCAGTAGGGCTTTCTTT. Its translation: CASSQIAGASRAFF. The full variable domain, rest sourced from reference TRBV28 and TRBJ1-1, is DVKVTQSSRYLVKRTGEKVFLECVQDMDHENMFWYRQDPGLGLRLIYFSYDVKMKEKGDIPEGYSVSREKKERFSLILESASTNQTSMYLCASSQIAGASRAFFGQGTRLTVV.

There are many counts of this clonotype. This sequence joins TRBV15 and TRBJ2-5, with TRBD1 identical over 10 bases. The CDR3 is 14 residues long. Per the germline V gene, CDR1 is LNHNV and CDR2 is YYDKDF (reference sequence). The junction had 3 bases not matched to a gene; V was cut back by 4 bases and J by 4 bases. CDR3 sequence reads: CATSMDRGLETQYF. The CDR3 region has the DNA TGTGCCACCAGCATGGACAGGGGGTTAGAGACCCAGTACTTC.

This clonotype came up many times. The rearrangement links TRBV29-1 to TRBJ1-2, with 7 nucleotides matching TRBD1. Germline V gene data show CDR1 as SQVTM and CDR2 as ANQGSEA. The CDR3 is 14 residues long. Germline trimming cut 2 bases from V and 4 bases from J; bases unmatched to any gene: 7. CDR3 residues: CSVEMTGTGYGYTF. The CDR3 region has the DNA TGCAGCGTTGAAATGACAGGGACGGGCTATGGCTACACCTTC.

This clonotype appeared many times. The chain combines TRBV13 with TRBJ1-2; 8 nucleotides align to TRBD1. V lost 5 bases and J lost 4; bases outside the gene matches: 12. CDR1 and CDR2 from the germline V gene are PRHDT and FYEKMQ (reference sequence). The CDR3 consists of 16 residues. CDR3 sequence reads: CASSLRGRISSYGYTF. DNA for the CDR3: TGTGCCAGCAGCCTCAGGGGGCGTATTTCCTCCTATGGCTACACCTTC.

On this clonotype itself: Germline and junction disagree at one end, which may indicate a read error. The genes are TRBV9 and TRBJ1-6, with 9 bases that match TRBD1. Germline V gene lookup returns CDR1 SGDLS and CDR2 YYNGEE. The CDR3 is 16 residues long. This chain's CDR3 is CASSVSGTGYNSLLHF. For the CDR3, the DNA is TGTGCCAGCAGCGTATCAGGGACAGGGTATAATTCACTCCTCCACTTT.